This T cell receptor (beta chain) came from a study of blood T cell repertoires in COVID-19. Study-wide context: There were acute and convalescent COVID-19 samples, and they came from the United States, Italy and Spain.

Original processing notes: Amplification with reference gene primers provided the estimates of nucleated cell counts. The repertoire was sequenced with immunoSEQ multiplex PCR; TCRdb's copy has only in-frame clones and lacks some. The DNA was the basis for D and trimming; V, J and clone size are from that table. Among around 200,000 clones listed, 80% to 90% were seen once. This CDR3 contains 15 residues. Germline values: CDR1 MNHNY, CDR2 SVGAGI (reference sequence). Trimming removed 1 base from V and 3 bases from J; junction bases left unmatched: 2. Sequencing used peripheral blood. The genes are TRBV6-6 and TRBJ1-4; 7 bases are shared with TRBD1. This receptor was obtained from a woman older than 75 with acute or convalescent COVID-19. The CDR3 loop reads CASSYFGTANEKLFF. The CDR3 nucleotides read TGTGCCAGCAGTTACTTTGGGACAGCTAATGAAAAACTGTTTTTT.